The TCR beta chain described here comes from a study of response to subunit inactivated influenza vaccine. There are 13 residues in the CDR3. Germline-derived CDR1 and CDR2 are SNHLY and FYNNEI. The V and J ends lost 2 bases and 5 bases respectively, with 8 bases between them. TCRdb recomputed calls from the RT-PCR reads with MiXCR, one row per CDR3 protein. Here the sample spans about 160,000 distinct CDR3 sequences, about 10% being singletons. Ten or more counts support this clonotype. This clonotype originated in a man in his fifties or sixties who received an inactivated influenza vaccine. The rearrangement links TRBV2 to TRBJ2-3; D unclear. Specimen: CD8+ T cells sorted from PBMCs, collected approximately 25 months after vaccination. CDR3 in DNA: TGTGCCAGCAGTGAACGGACGAGAGATACGCAGTATTTT. Amino acids: CASSERTRDTQYF.